This T cell receptor (beta chain) was observed in a study of shared clonotypes between healthy human individuals. About the study: Researchers assigned three CD4 naive, three CD4 memory, two CD8 naive and one CD8 memory plate to each donor. Findings of the study overall: Against clonotypes common to all four donors, non-shared ones had lower generation probabilities.

Concerning this clone: Its antigen remains unknown.

Clones were sequenced by immunoSEQ multiplex PCR, and TCRdb holds only the in-frame ones, with some missing. The table includes 950,000 to 1,100,000 clones, roughly 80% detected once. The CDR3 has 16 amino acids. Germline V gene sequence: CDR1 SGHVS, CDR2 FNYEAQ. J lost 5 bases, V lost 5 bases, and 9 bases had no gene match. CD4+ cells yielded CD45RA+ naive and CD45RA-negative memory subsets. The chain has TRBV7-6 and TRBJ1-6, with 7 positions matching TRBD1. The sequence was collected from a man in his late teens or twenties in good health. Sequencing was performed on memory CD4+ T cells sorted from blood. Subset reported: CD45RA-negative fraction. CDR3 amino acids: CASSKTQGVNNSPLHF. In DNA, the CDR3 is TGTGCCAGCAGCAAGACCCAGGGGGTCAATAATTCACCCCTCCACTTT.